This TCR beta chain was found in a study of response to subunit inactivated influenza vaccine. Regarding the study as a whole: Authors proposed each seasonal influenza vaccination draws in few new T cells.

Turning to this clonotype: Its target is unknown.

One entry per CDR3 protein results from TCRdb running MiXCR on the RT-PCR reads. The sample includes about 700,000 distinct CDR3 sequences, roughly 14% of them seen just once. The V end lost 0 bases, the J end lost 2 bases, and 14 bases lay between the germline ends. From germline, CDR1 is MNHEY and CDR2 SVGAGI. There are 18 residues in the CDR3. The sequence was collected from a man aged 50 to 60 who received an inactivated influenza vaccine. J is TRBJ2-6 and V is TRBV6-5, with TRBD1 as a possible D gene (5 bases). This specimen was PBMCs from blood, taken 14 to 15 days before vaccination. This CDR3 reads CASSYSTRALAGANVLTF. CDR3 coding DNA: TGTGCCAGCAGTTACTCCACCAGGGCGCTAGCTGGGGCCAACGTCCTGACTTTC.